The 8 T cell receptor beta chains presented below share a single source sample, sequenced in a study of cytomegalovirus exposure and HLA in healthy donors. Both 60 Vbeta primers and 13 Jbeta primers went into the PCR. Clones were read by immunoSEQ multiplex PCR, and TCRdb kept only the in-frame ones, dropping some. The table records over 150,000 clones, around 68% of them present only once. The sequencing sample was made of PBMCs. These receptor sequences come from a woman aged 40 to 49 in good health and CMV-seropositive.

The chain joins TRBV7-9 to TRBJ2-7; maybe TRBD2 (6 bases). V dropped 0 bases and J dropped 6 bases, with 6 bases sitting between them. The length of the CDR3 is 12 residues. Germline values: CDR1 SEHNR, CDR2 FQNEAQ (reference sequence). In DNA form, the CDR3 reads TGTGCCAGCAGCTTAGCCGGGGGCGAGCAGTACTTC. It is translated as CASSLAGGEQYF. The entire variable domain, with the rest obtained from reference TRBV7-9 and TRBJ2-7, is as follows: DTGVSQNPRHKITKRGQNVTFRCDPISEHNRLYWYRQTLGQGPEFLTYFQNEAQLEKSRLLSDRFSAERPKGSFSTLEIQRTEQGDSAMYLCASSLAGGEQYFGPGTRLTVT.

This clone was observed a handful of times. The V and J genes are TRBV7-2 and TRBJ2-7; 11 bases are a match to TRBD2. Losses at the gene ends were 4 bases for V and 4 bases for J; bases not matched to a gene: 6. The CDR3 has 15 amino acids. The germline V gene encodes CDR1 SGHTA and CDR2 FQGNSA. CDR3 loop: CASSSATSGVYEQYF. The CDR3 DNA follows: TGTGCCAGCAGCTCCGCGACTAGCGGGGTTTACGAGCAGTACTTC.

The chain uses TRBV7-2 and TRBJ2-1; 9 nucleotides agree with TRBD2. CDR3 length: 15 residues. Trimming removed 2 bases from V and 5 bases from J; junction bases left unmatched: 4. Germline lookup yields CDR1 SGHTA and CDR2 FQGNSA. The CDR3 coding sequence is TGTGCCAGCAGCTTATGGCTAGCGGGGAACAATGAGCAGTTCTTC. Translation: CASSLWLAGNNEQFF. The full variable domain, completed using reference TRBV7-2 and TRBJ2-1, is GAGVSQSPSNKVTEKGKDVELRCDPISGHTALYWYRQSLGQGLEFLIYFQGNSAPDKSGLPSDRFSAERTGGSVSTLTIQRTQQEDSAVYLCASSLWLAGNNEQFFGPGTRLTVL.

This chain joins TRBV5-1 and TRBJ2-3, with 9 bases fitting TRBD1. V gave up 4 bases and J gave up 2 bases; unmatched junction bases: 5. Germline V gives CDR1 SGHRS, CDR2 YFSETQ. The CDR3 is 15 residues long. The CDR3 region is CASSRRDRDTDTQYF. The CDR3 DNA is TGCGCCAGCAGCCGCCGGGACAGGGACACAGATACGCAGTATTTT.

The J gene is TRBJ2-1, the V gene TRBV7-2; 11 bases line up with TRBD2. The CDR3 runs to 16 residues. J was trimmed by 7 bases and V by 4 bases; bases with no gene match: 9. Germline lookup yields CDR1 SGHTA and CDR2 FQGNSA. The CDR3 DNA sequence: TGTGCCAGCAGCTCTAATCCGGGACTAGCGGCAAATGAGCAGTTCTTC. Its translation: CASSSNPGLAANEQFF.

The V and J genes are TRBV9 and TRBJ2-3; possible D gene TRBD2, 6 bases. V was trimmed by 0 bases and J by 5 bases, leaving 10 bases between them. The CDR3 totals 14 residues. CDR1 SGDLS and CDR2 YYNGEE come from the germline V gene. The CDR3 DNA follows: TGTGCCAGCAGCGTAGCTTGGGGGGAAGATACGCAGTATTTT. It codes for CASSVAWGEDTQYF.

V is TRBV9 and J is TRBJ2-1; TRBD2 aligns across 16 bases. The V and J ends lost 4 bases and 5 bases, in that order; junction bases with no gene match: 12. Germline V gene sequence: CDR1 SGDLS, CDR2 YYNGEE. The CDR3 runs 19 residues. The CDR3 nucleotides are TGTGCCAGCAGCACCCGGGGACTAGCGGGAGGGCCAGGGGACAATGAGCAGTTCTTC. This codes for CASSTRGLAGGPGDNEQFF.

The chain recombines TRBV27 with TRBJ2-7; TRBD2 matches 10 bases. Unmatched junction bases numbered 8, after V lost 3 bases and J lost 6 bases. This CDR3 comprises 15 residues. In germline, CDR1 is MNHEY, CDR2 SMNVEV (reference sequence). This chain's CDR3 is CASSFSLAGYGEQYF. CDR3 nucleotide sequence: TGTGCCAGCAGTTTTTCACTAGCGGGATACGGCGAGCAGTACTTC.